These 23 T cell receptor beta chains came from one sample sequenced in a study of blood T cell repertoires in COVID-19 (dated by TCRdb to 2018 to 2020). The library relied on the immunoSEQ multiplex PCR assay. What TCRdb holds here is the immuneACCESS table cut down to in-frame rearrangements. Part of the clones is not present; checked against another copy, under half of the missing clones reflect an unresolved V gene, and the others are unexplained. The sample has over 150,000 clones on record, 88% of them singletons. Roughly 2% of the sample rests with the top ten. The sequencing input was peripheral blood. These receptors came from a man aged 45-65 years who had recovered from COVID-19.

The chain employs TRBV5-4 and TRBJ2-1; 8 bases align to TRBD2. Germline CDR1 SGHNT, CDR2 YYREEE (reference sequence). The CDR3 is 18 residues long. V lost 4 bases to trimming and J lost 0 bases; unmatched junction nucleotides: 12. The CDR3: CASSGTVNGRASYNEQFF. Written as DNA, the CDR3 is TGTGCCAGCAGCGGGACCGTCAACGGGAGGGCCTCCTACAATGAGCAGTTCTTC.

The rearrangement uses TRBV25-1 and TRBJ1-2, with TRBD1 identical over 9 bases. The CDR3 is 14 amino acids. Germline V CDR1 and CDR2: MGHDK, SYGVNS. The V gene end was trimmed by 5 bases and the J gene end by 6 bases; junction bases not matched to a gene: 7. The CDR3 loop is CASSLQGAFDGYTF. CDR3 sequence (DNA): TGTGCCAGCAGTCTACAGGGGGCTTTCGATGGCTACACCTTC.

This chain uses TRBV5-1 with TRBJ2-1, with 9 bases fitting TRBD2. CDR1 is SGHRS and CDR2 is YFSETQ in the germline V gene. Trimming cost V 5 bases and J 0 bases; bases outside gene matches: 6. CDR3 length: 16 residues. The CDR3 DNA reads TGCGCCAGCAGTTCTCCTAGCGGGGTCTCCTACAATGAGCAGTTCTTC. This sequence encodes CASSSPSGVSYNEQFF.

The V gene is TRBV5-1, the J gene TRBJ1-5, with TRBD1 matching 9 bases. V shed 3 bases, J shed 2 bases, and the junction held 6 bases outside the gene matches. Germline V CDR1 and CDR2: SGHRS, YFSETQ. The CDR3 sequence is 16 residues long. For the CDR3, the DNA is TGCGCCAGCAGCTCCGGAACAGGGGGCCGCAATCAGCCCCAGCATTTT. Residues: CASSSGTGGRNQPQHF.

CDR3 sequence reads: CASVPRTGGTDTQYF. The CDR3 DNA follows: TGTGCCAGCGTGCCGAGGACAGGGGGCACAGATACGCAGTATTTT. The chain recombines TRBV28 with TRBJ2-3; 9 nucleotides line up with TRBD1. The CDR3 has 15 amino acids. J gave up 1 base and V 8 bases, and 7 bases lay outside the gene matches. Germline lookup yields CDR1 MDHEN and CDR2 SYDVKM. Variable domain in full (rest from reference TRBV28 and TRBJ2-3): DVKVTQSSRYLVKRTGEKVFLECVQDMDHENMFWYRQDPGLGLRLIYFSYDVKMKEKGDIPEGYSVSREKKERFSLILESASTNQTSMYLCASVPRTGGTDTQYFGPGTRLTVL.

In nucleotides, the CDR3 is TGTGCCAGCAGCTTAGTCTCCGGTGGCAATCAGCCCCAGCATTTT. Translated, it gives CASSLVSGGNQPQHF. The V and J genes are TRBV7-2 and TRBJ1-5; D is undetermined. The V gene's germline CDR1 is SGHTA and CDR2 FQGNSA. Trimming removed 1 base from V and 2 bases from J, with 9 bases in between. This CDR3 has 15 amino acids.

CDR3: CASSDGQGHGYTF. The CDR3 bases are TGTGCCAGCAGCGACGGACAGGGTCATGGCTACACCTTC. The V call is TRBV12-3 or TRBV12-4, the J call TRBJ1-2, with 8 bases identical to TRBD1. The CDR3 sequence is 13 residues long. V gave up 6 bases and J gave up 6 bases; unmatched junction bases: 6.

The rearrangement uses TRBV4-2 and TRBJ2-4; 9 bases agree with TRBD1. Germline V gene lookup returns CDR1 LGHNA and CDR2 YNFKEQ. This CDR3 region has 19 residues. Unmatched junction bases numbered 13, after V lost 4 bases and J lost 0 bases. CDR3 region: CASSLTDRGMGLAKNIQYF. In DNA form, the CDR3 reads TGTGCCAGCAGCCTAACGGACAGGGGAATGGGTTTAGCCAAAAACATTCAGTACTTC.

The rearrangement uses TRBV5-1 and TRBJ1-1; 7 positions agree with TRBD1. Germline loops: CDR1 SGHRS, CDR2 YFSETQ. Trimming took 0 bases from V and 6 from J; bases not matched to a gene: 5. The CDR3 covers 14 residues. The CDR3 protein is CASSLATGKAEAFF. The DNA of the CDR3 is TGCGCCAGCAGCTTGGCGACAGGGAAGGCTGAAGCTTTCTTT.

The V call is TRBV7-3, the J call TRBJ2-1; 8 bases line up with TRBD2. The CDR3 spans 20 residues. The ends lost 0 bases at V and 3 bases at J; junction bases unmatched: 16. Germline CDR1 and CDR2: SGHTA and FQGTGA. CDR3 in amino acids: CASSLTVAGPDHTVYNEQFF. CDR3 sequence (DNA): TGTGCCAGCAGCTTAACAGTAGCGGGACCGGATCATACAGTCTACAATGAGCAGTTCTTC.

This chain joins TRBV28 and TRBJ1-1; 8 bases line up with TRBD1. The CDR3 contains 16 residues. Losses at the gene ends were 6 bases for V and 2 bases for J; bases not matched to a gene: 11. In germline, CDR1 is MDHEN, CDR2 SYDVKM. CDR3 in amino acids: CASSPVDRGINTEAFF. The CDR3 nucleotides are TGTGCCAGCAGCCCCGTAGACAGGGGCATAAACACTGAAGCTTTCTTT.

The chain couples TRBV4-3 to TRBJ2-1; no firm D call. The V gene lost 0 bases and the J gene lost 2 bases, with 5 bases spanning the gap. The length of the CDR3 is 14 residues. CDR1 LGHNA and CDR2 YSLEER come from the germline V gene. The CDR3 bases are TGCGCCAGCAGCCAAGAGAGGACCTACAATGAGCAGTTCTTC. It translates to CASSQERTYNEQFF.

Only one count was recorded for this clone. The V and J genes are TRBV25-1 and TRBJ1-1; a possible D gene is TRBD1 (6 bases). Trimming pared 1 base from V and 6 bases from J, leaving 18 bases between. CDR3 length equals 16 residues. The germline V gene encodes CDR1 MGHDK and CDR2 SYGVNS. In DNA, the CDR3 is TGTGCCAGCAGTGAATCTCTCGGGGGGGGCAACGCTGAAGCTTTCTTT. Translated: CASSESLGGGNAEAFF.

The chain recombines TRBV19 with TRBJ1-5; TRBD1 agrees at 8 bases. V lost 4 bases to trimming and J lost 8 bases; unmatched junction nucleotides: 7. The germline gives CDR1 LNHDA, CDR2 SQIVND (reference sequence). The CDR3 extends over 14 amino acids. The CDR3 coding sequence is TGTGCCAGTAGTACCCTGACAGGGGAGAAGCCCCAGCATTTT. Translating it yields CASSTLTGEKPQHF.

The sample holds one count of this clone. The CDR3 here is CASSFIDTGELFF. The CDR3 DNA sequence: TGCGCCAGCAGCTTTATCGACACCGGGGAGCTGTTTTTT. The V and J genes are TRBV5-1 and TRBJ2-2; D remains ambiguous. This CDR3 region has 13 residues. Germline V gives CDR1 SGHRS, CDR2 YFSETQ. V lost 2 bases and J lost 3, with 5 bases in between.

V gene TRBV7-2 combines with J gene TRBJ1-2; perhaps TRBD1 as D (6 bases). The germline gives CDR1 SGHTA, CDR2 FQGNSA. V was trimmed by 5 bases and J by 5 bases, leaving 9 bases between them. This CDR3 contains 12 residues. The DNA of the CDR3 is TGTGCCAGCAGCCCAGGACAGTATGGCTACACCTTC. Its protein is CASSPGQYGYTF. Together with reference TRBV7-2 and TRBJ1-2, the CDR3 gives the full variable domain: GAGVSQSPSNKVTEKGKDVELRCDPISGHTALYWYRQSLGQGLEFLIYFQGNSAPDKSGLPSDRFSAERTGGSVSTLTIQRTQQEDSAVYLCASSPGQYGYTFGSGTRLTVV.

CDR3 bases: TGTGCCATCAGTGAGTGGGGCCTCCCAGGAAACACCATATATTTT. This gives the protein CAISEWGLPGNTIYF. This chain connects TRBV10-3 to TRBJ1-3, with D possibly being TRBD1 (5 bases). Between the trimmed V and J ends, which lost 1 base and 4 bases, there was a span of 11 bases. The length of the CDR3 is 15 residues. Per the germline V gene, CDR1 is ENHRY and CDR2 is SYGVKD.

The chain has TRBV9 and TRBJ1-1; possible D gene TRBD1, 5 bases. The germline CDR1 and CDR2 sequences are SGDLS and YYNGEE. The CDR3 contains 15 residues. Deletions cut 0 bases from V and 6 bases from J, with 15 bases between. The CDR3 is CASSVVSGRASEAFF. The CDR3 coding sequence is TGTGCCAGCAGCGTAGTGTCTGGCAGGGCTTCTGAAGCTTTCTTT.

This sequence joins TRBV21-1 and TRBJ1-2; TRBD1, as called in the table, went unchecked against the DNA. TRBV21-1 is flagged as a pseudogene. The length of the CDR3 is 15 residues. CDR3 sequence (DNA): TGTGCCAGCAGCCGACAGGGGGCGCGTAGGTATGGCTACACCTTC. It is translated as CASSRQGARRYGYTF.

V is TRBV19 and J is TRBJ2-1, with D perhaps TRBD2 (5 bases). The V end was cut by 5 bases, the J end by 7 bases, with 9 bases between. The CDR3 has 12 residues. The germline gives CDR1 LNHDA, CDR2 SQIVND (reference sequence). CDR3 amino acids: CASSYRGNEQFF. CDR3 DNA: TGTGCCAGTAGTTATCGGGGAAATGAGCAGTTCTTC.

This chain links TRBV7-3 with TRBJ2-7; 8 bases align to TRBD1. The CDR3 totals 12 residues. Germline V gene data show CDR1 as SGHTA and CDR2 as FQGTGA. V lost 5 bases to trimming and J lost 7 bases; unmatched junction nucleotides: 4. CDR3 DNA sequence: TGTGCCAGCAGCCTTGACAGGGGTGAGCAGTACTTC. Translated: CASSLDRGEQYF.

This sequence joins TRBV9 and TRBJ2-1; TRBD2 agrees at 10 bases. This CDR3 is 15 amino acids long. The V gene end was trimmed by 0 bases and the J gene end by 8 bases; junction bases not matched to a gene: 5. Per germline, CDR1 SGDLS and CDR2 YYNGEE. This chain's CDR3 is CASSVGLAGVYEQFF. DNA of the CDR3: TGTGCCAGCAGCGTAGGTCTAGCGGGAGTCTATGAGCAGTTCTTC.

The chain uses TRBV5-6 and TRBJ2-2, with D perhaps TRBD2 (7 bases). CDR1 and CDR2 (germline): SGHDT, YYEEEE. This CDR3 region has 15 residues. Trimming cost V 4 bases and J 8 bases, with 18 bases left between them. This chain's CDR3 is CASSLTAGAGGELFF. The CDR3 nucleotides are TGTGCCAGCAGCCTAACGGCGGGGGCCGGTGGGGAGCTGTTTTTT.